Below are 25 T cell receptor beta chains sequenced from a single sample in a study of molecular identifiers for immune sequencing clone quantification. TCRdb re-called the PCR reads through MiXCR, storing one row per CDR3 protein. The sample holds about 97,000 distinct CDR3 sequences, less than 25% seen once. Sequencing used naive CD8+ T cells from blood, with Jurkat cell RNA spiked in. Documented subset: FACS-sorted CD8+CD4-CCR7+CD45RA+ naive T cells. Receptors originate from a human donor in good health. Some libraries in this study had Jurkat cell RNA spiked in.

This clonotype was counted at least ten times. The chain has TRBV7-9 and TRBJ2-1, with 16 bases fitting TRBD2. In germline, CDR1 is SEHNR, CDR2 FQNEAQ (reference sequence). The CDR3 runs 18 residues. The V gene end was trimmed by 6 bases and the J gene end by 1 base; junction bases not matched to a gene: 6. The CDR3 nucleotides read TGTGCCAGCAGTCCTGGGACTAGCGGGGGGGCTTCCTACAATGAGCAGTTCTTC. This gives the protein CASSPGTSGGASYNEQFF. Full variable domain (missing parts from reference TRBV7-9 and TRBJ2-1): DTGVSQNPRHKITKRGQNVTFRCDPISEHNRLYWYRQTLGQGPEFLTYFQNEAQLEKSRLLSDRFSAERPKGSFSTLEIQRTEQGDSAMYLCASSPGTSGGASYNEQFFGPGTRLTVL.

The table lists this clonotype with many counts. The chain combines TRBV6-5 with TRBJ1-5, with D unresolved. V was trimmed by 2 bases and J by 10 bases, leaving 15 bases between them. Germline CDR1 reads MNHEY; CDR2 reads SVGAGI. This CDR3 is built from 14 residues. CDR3 sequence: CASSYTAALQPQHF. CDR3 DNA: TGTGCCAGCAGTTACACGGCAGCCCTTCAACCCCAGCATTTT.

The rearrangement links TRBV18 to TRBJ1-1; TRBD1 might be the D (5 bases). The CDR3 is made up of 15 amino acids. Trimming shortened V by 1 base and J by 1 base, and 10 bases separated the two germline ends. Germline values: CDR1 KGHSH, CDR2 LQKENI. Written as DNA, the CDR3 is TGTGCCAGCTCACCACTCGACAGACCGAACACTGAAGCTTTCTTT. This gives the protein CASSPLDRPNTEAFF.

This clonotype came up many times. The chain combines TRBV7-2 with TRBJ2-1; D ambiguous. Trimming removed 6 bases from V and 10 bases from J, with 13 bases in between. Germline V gene data show CDR1 as SGHTA and CDR2 as FQGNSA. This CDR3 contains 12 residues. CDR3 loop: CASSSLEVEQFF. In DNA form, the CDR3 reads TGTGCCAGCAGTTCCCTAGAGGTAGAGCAGTTCTTC.

This clonotype showed up many times. V usage is TRBV5-1 and J usage is TRBJ1-1, with D unresolved. V was trimmed by 0 bases and J by 1 base, leaving 10 bases between them. The CDR3 covers 15 residues. Germline CDR1 and CDR2: SGHRS and YFSETQ. The CDR3 reads CASSLAPAQNTEAFF. Here the CDR3 DNA reads TGCGCCAGCAGCTTGGCGCCAGCCCAGAACACTGAAGCTTTCTTT. The full variable domain, rest sourced from reference TRBV5-1 and TRBJ1-1, is KAGVTQTPRYLIKTRGQQVTLSCSPISGHRSVSWYQQTPGQGLQFLFEYFSETQRNKGNFPGRFSGRQFSNSRSEMNVSTLELGDSALYLCASSLAPAQNTEAFFGQGTRLTVV.

This clonotype was picked up a small number of times. Since a much larger clone is just one base distant, this may be a read error. The CDR3 does not close with the conserved phenylalanine or tryptophan, likely indicating a read error. The chain is built from TRBV4-3 and TRBJ2-7; 8 bases line up with TRBD1. Germline assignment: CDR1 LGHNA and CDR2 YSLEER. With 2 bases clipped from V and 3 bases from J, the junction kept 3 bases outside the gene matches. CDR3 length: 14 amino acids. The CDR3 DNA reads TGCGCCAGCAGCCAATACGGACAGGGCTACGAGCAGTACATC. This codes for CASSQYGQGYEQYI.

This clonotype was counted at least ten times. The CDR3 loop reads CASSQRIRGSSYNEQFF. In DNA, the CDR3 is TGTGCCAGCAGCCAAAGGATCAGGGGGAGCTCCTACAATGAGCAGTTCTTC. This chain connects TRBV14 to TRBJ2-1; TRBD1 matches 7 bases. Losses at the gene ends were 2 bases for V and 0 bases for J; bases not matched to a gene: 7. CDR3 length: 17 amino acids. Germline V lookup: CDR1 SGHDN, CDR2 FVKESK.

This clonotype was seen many times. The chain links TRBV5-6 to TRBJ2-7; 12 nucleotides align to TRBD2. The V segment lost 5 bases and the J segment 1 base; nucleotides outside the gene matches: 1. The germline gives CDR1 SGHDT, CDR2 YYEEEE. This CDR3 is 14 amino acids long. The CDR3 is CASSLAGGSYEQYF. For the CDR3, the DNA is TGTGCCAGCAGTCTAGCGGGAGGGTCCTACGAGCAGTACTTC.

As for this clonotype: This may come from a read error, since a much larger clone is one base off. The rearrangement links TRBV15 to TRBJ2-5; no firm D call. Trimming took off 3 bases at V and 9 bases at J, with 11 bases between the two ends. This CDR3 contains 12 residues. CDR1 is LNHNV, CDR2 YYDKDF, per germline (reference sequence). The chain's CDR3 is CATSSLLEPQYF. The CDR3 bases are TGTGCCACCAGCAGTCTACTCGAGCCCCAGTACTTC. The full variable domain, completed using reference TRBV15 and TRBJ2-5, is DAMVIQNPRYQVTQFGKPVTLSCSQTLNHNVMYWYQQKSSQAPKLLFHYYDKDFNNEADTPDNFQSRRPNTSFCFLDIRSPGLGDTAMYLCATSSLLEPQYFGPGTRLLVL.

This clonotype was counted at least ten times. This chain joins TRBV20-1 and TRBJ2-7; 8 bases match TRBD1. The CDR3 is 15 residues long. Trimming took 0 bases from V and 0 from J; bases not matched to a gene: 4. CDR1 and CDR2 from the germline V gene are DFQATT and SNEGSKA (reference sequence). The CDR3 DNA sequence: TGCAGTGCTAGAGATCCAGGGGGCACCTCCTACGAGCAGTACTTC. This codes for CSARDPGGTSYEQYF.

Of note for this clonotype: This may stem from a read error, because a much larger clone lies one nucleotide away. The chain carries TRBV7-8 and TRBJ2-5, with D perhaps matching TRBD1 (6 bases). Germline CDR1 and CDR2: SGHVS and FQNEAQ. Trimming took 1 base from V and 2 from J, leaving 11 bases between them. The CDR3 totals 15 residues. Written as DNA, the CDR3 is TGTGCCAGCAGCTTAGGGGGGACAACGCAAGAGACCCAGTACTTC. Translated: CASSLGGTTQETQYF.

A note on this clonotype: A read error may be the cause here, since a much bigger clone is one base away. The chain recombines TRBV4-3 with TRBJ1-2; D is uncertain. CDR3 length equals 13 residues. CDR1 and CDR2 (germline): LGHNA, YSLEER. V lost 6 bases and J 4 bases, leaving 12 bases between the germline ends. CDR3 in DNA: TGCGCCAGCAGTCTTGAAACGGGCTATGGCTACACCTTC. Residues: CASSLETGYGYTF.

In regard to this clonotype: Possible read error: a much larger clone is one base away. This rearrangement joins TRBV28 to TRBJ2-7, with no clear D. The CDR3 is 13 residues long. V lost 5 bases, J lost 3 bases, and 11 bases lay in between. Germline CDR1 MDHEN, CDR2 SYDVKM. The CDR3 nucleotides read TGTGCCAGCAGTCTGGAGATCCTCTACGAGCAGTACTTC. Translation: CASSLEILYEQYF.

Comments on this clonotype: A clone one base away is much larger, so this may be a read error. The gene calls are TRBV11-2 and TRBJ1-1; perhaps TRBD1 as D (6 bases). CDR3 size: 17 residues. The V gene's germline CDR1 is SGHAT and CDR2 FQNNGV. The CDR3 spells CASSFGEGDWEDTEASF. DNA for the CDR3: TGTGCCAGCAGCTTCGGAGAGGGGGACTGGGAAGACACTGAAGCTTCCTTT.

This clonotype was observed at least ten times. The J gene is TRBJ2-3, the V gene TRBV20-1; 11 positions match TRBD2. V trimming: 2 bases; J trimming: 4 bases; junction bases outside the gene matches: 8. The V gene's germline CDR1 is DFQATT and CDR2 SNEGSKA (reference sequence). The CDR3 is made up of 16 amino acids. The CDR3 loop is CSARSSTSGKADTQYF. The CDR3 region has the DNA TGCAGTGCTAGATCATCGACTAGCGGGAAAGCAGATACGCAGTATTTT.

This chain uses TRBV7-2 with TRBJ2-7; TRBD1 agrees at 7 bases. The CDR3 has 13 amino acids. After removal of 5 bases from V and 3 bases from J, the junction contained 4 bases not matched to a gene. Germline CDR1 SGHTA, CDR2 FQGNSA. DNA for the CDR3: TGTGCCAGCAGCACCTACAGGGGCTACGAGCAGTACTTC. Its translation is CASSTYRGYEQYF.

A remark on this clonotype: A much larger clone differs by one base, so this may be a read error. The chain has TRBV5-4 and TRBJ2-7, with 13 bases lining up with TRBD2. The CDR3 runs 16 residues. CDR1 and CDR2 from the germline V gene are SGHNT and YYREEE (reference sequence). The V and J ends lost 3 bases and 5 bases, in that order; junction bases with no gene match: 8. CDR3 residues: CASSSIGLAGVNEQYF. DNA of the CDR3: TGTGCCAGCAGCTCGATAGGACTAGCGGGAGTAAACGAGCAGTACTTC.

V gene TRBV4-3 combines with J gene TRBJ2-1; D could derive from TRBD1 or TRBD2 (5 bases each). CDR1 is LGHNA and CDR2 is YSLEER in the germline V gene. The CDR3 length is 16 residues. V gave up 0 bases and J gave up 1 base, with 10 bases separating them. CDR3 loop: CASSQDERTSYNEQFF. CDR3 DNA sequence: TGCGCCAGCAGCCAAGATGAGCGGACATCCTACAATGAGCAGTTCTTC.

Turning to this clonotype: The germline gene is not matched at one end of the junction; a read error may be the cause. The J gene is TRBJ2-3, the V gene TRBV5-1, with a tentative D call TRBD2 (5 bases). The germline V gene has CDR1 SGHRS and CDR2 YFSETQ. CDR3 length: 15 residues. CDR3 in amino acids: CARSFTGRPTDTQYF. The CDR3 DNA follows: TGCGCCCGCAGCTTTACGGGAAGGCCAACAGATACGCAATATTTT.

V gene TRBV19 combines with J gene TRBJ2-1; 7 nucleotides align to TRBD1. CDR1 is LNHDA and CDR2 is SQIVND in the germline V gene (reference sequence). The CDR3 is made up of 15 amino acids. After removal of 2 bases from V and 2 bases from J, the junction contained 3 bases not matched to a gene. CDR3 sequence: CASSITGVAYNEQFF. CDR3 nucleotides: TGTGCCAGTAGTATAACAGGGGTAGCCTACAATGAGCAGTTCTTC.

This clonotype showed up just once. This chain links TRBV7-9 with TRBJ2-7, with D perhaps TRBD1 (6 bases). The V and J ends lost 2 bases and 7 bases respectively, with 21 bases between them. CDR3 size: 16 residues. Germline CDR1 reads SEHNR; CDR2 reads FQNEAQ (reference sequence). The CDR3 nucleotides read TGTGCCAGCAGCTTAAAGTTGCAGGGGCCCTCCGTGGAGCAGTACTTC. Amino acid sequence: CASSLKLQGPSVEQYF.

This clonotype was counted ten times or more. The V gene is TRBV28, the J gene TRBJ2-5; tentative D call: TRBD1 (6 bases). Between the trimmed V and J ends, which lost 6 bases and 5 bases, there was a span of 28 bases. The germline V gene encodes CDR1 MDHEN and CDR2 SYDVKM. This CDR3 is 18 amino acids long. The CDR3 loop reads CASSRTLLTGFVGETQYF. CDR3 in DNA: TGTGCCAGCAGCCGAACCCTCCTGACAGGTTTTGTAGGGGAGACCCAGTACTTC.

In its sample, this clonotype was seen many times. V and J are TRBV7-9 and TRBJ1-1; the D is unclear. Germline values: CDR1 SEHNR, CDR2 FQNEAQ (reference sequence). The CDR3 length is 12 residues. V lost 5 bases and J lost 9, with 13 bases in between. As DNA, the CDR3 is TGTGCCAGCAGCCCCCAGGATCTTCAAGCTTTCTTT. It encodes CASSPQDLQAFF.

This clonotype has more than one count but fewer than ten. This chain joins TRBV6-5 and TRBJ2-3; 13 nucleotides match TRBD2. From germline, CDR1 is MNHEY and CDR2 SVGAGI. The CDR3 has 17 residues. V shed 6 bases and J 6 bases; nucleotides not matched to a gene: 12. The CDR3 nucleotides are TGTGCCAGCAGCCCCGGGACTAGCGGGATAGAAAGGGATACGCAGTATTTT. Its protein product is CASSPGTSGIERDTQYF.

In this sample, this clonotype turned up a few times. CDR3 in amino acids: CASSLDQLAANTGELFF. CDR3 sequence (DNA): TGTGCCAGCAGCTTAGATCAACTAGCGGCTAACACCGGGGAGCTGTTTTTT. The chain recombines TRBV11-2 with TRBJ2-2; TRBD2 agrees at 8 bases. The CDR3 sequence is 17 residues long. Germline trimming cut 0 bases from V and 2 bases from J; bases unmatched to any gene: 5. Looked up from germline, CDR1 is SGHAT and CDR2 is FQNNGV. Complete variable domain (other parts from reference TRBV11-2 and TRBJ2-2): EAGVAQSPRYKIIEKRQSVAFWCNPISGHATLYWYQQILGQGPKLLIQFQNNGVVDDSQLPKDRFSAERLKGVDSTLKIQPAKLEDSAVYLCASSLDQLAANTGELFFGEGSRLTVL.